These T cell receptor beta chains were read from a single sample in a study of blood T cell repertoires in COVID-19. Profiling relied on immunoSEQ multiplex PCR, and the TCRdb table lists in-frame clones only, not all of them. The sample contains under 400,000 clones, approximately 86% of which appear only once. Sample: PBMCs or T cells enriched from blood (not recorded which). These receptors all stem from a woman in her thirties or forties with acute COVID-19. CDR3s include the opening cysteine and the closing phenylalanine or tryptophan. Fields, in order: D gene, clone size, J gene, V gene, CDR3 protein, CDR3 DNA. D genes are given only for firm matches. Expanded clones get a size class; other rows say once, few or many, or leave the size out.

d_call: -; clone_size: -; j_call: TRBJ2-2; v_call: TRBV5-5; cdr3_aa: CASSLEFLRSPGELFF; cdr3_nt: TGTGCCAGCAGCTTGGAGTTTCTTCGGTCCCCCGGGGAGCTGTTTTTT
d_call: TRBD2; clone_size: -; j_call: TRBJ2-3; v_call: TRBV27; cdr3_aa: CARMRETRTDTQYF; cdr3_nt: TGTGCCAGAATGCGGGAGACCCGCACAGATACGCAGTATTTT
d_call: TRBD1; clone_size: -; j_call: TRBJ2-3; v_call: TRBV28; cdr3_aa: CASSGDRGQRTDTQYF; cdr3_nt: TGTGCCAGCAGTGGGGACAGGGGGCAAAGGACAGATACGCAGTATTTT
d_call: TRBD1; clone_size: -; j_call: TRBJ1-2; v_call: TRBV18; cdr3_aa: CASSRATGPNYGYTF; cdr3_nt: TGTGCCAGCTCACGCGCGACAGGGCCTAACTATGGCTACACCTTC
d_call: -; clone_size: many; j_call: TRBJ2-7; v_call: TRBV7-8; cdr3_aa: CASSLAEISTYEQYF; cdr3_nt: TGTGCCAGCAGCTTAGCAGAGATTTCCACCTACGAGCAGTACTTC
d_call: -; clone_size: -; j_call: TRBJ2-3; v_call: TRBV5-1; cdr3_aa: CASSIRQDSTDTQYF; cdr3_nt: TGCGCCAGCAGCATCCGACAGGATAGCACAGATACGCAGTATTTT
d_call: -; clone_size: -; j_call: TRBJ1-2; v_call: TRBV6-2/TRBV6-3; cdr3_aa: CASSYLTGSGGYTF; cdr3_nt: TGTGCCAGCAGTTACCTTACAGGGTCGGGAGGCTACACCTTC
d_call: TRBD1; clone_size: -; j_call: TRBJ1-2; v_call: TRBV7-2; cdr3_aa: CASSPDRVGGYTF; cdr3_nt: TGTGCCAGCAGCCCCGACAGGGTAGGTGGCTACACCTTC
d_call: TRBD1; clone_size: -; j_call: TRBJ2-5; v_call: TRBV9; cdr3_aa: CASSQGRGTQETQYF; cdr3_nt: TGTGCCAGCAGCCAGGGCAGGGGGACCCAAGAGACCCAGTACTTC
d_call: -; clone_size: -; j_call: TRBJ2-3; v_call: TRBV27; cdr3_aa: CASRVGTGFGSQYF; cdr3_nt: TGTGCCAGCAGGGTGGGGACTGGATTTGGGTCGCAGTATTTT
d_call: -; clone_size: -; j_call: TRBJ1-6; v_call: TRBV6-5; cdr3_aa: CASSYSLRGGSPLHF; cdr3_nt: TGTGCCAGCAGTTACTCCCTCAGAGGGGGTTCACCCCTCCACTTT
d_call: TRBD1; clone_size: -; j_call: TRBJ1-4; v_call: TRBV3-1/TRBV3-2; cdr3_aa: CASRAAGTGEVPNEKLFF; cdr3_nt: TGTGCCAGCAGGGCGGCTGGGACAGGGGAAGTTCCTAATGAAAAACTGTTTTTT
d_call: TRBD1; clone_size: -; j_call: TRBJ1-4; v_call: TRBV9; cdr3_aa: CASSVTTGANEKLFF; cdr3_nt: TGTGCCAGCAGCGTAACGACAGGGGCTAATGAAAAACTGTTTTTT
d_call: -; clone_size: -; j_call: TRBJ1-1; v_call: TRBV7-2; cdr3_aa: CASSLVDSYGEAFF; cdr3_nt: TGTGCCAGCAGCTTAGTTGACAGCTATGGGGAAGCTTTCTTT
d_call: -; clone_size: -; j_call: TRBJ1-2; v_call: TRBV7-2; cdr3_aa: CASSLSVLVVWGYTF; cdr3_nt: TGTGCCAGCAGCTTATCGGTCCTAGTAGTGTGGGGCTACACCTTC
d_call: -; clone_size: -; j_call: TRBJ1-5; v_call: TRBV28; cdr3_aa: CASRLRGYSNQPQHF; cdr3_nt: TGTGCCAGCAGACTGAGGGGGTACAGCAATCAGCCCCAGCATTTT
d_call: TRBD1; clone_size: -; j_call: TRBJ1-1; v_call: TRBV9; cdr3_aa: CASSATGLNTEAFF; cdr3_nt: TGTGCCAGCAGCGCGACAGGGTTAAACACTGAAGCTTTCTTT
d_call: TRBD2; clone_size: few; j_call: TRBJ2-3; v_call: TRBV7-9; cdr3_aa: CASSHGTSGYTQYF; cdr3_nt: TGTGCCAGCAGCCACGGGACTAGCGGTTATACGCAGTATTTT
d_call: -; clone_size: -; j_call: TRBJ1-4; v_call: TRBV20-1; cdr3_aa: CSASRGFLSTNEKLFF; cdr3_nt: TGCAGTGCTAGTCGGGGGTTCCTCTCAACTAATGAAAAACTGTTTTTT
d_call: -; clone_size: -; j_call: TRBJ2-5; v_call: TRBV5-1; cdr3_aa: CASSLLGVQETQYF; cdr3_nt: TGCGCCAGCAGCTTGTTGGGAGTTCAAGAGACCCAGTACTTC
d_call: -; clone_size: -; j_call: TRBJ2-1; v_call: TRBV7-9; cdr3_aa: CASSLGLTGISYNEQFF; cdr3_nt: TGTGCCAGCAGCTTAGGCCTTACAGGGATCTCCTACAATGAGCAGTTCTTC
d_call: -; clone_size: -; j_call: TRBJ1-5; v_call: TRBV10-3; cdr3_aa: CASGRGNQPQHF; cdr3_nt: TGTGCCTCGGGGAGGGGCAATCAGCCCCAGCATTTT
d_call: TRBD1; clone_size: -; j_call: TRBJ1-4; v_call: TRBV9; cdr3_aa: CASSPGTGGTINEKLFF; cdr3_nt: TGTGCCAGCAGCCCCGGGACAGGGGGGACCATTAATGAAAAACTGTTTTTT